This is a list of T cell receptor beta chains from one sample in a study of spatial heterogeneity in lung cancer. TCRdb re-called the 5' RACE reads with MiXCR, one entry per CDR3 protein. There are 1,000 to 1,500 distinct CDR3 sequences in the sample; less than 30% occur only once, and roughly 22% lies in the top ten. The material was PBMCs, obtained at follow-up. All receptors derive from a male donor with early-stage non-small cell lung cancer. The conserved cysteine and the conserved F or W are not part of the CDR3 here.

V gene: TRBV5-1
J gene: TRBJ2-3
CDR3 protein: ASSLWTRATDTQY

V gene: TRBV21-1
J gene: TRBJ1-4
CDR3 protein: ASSKGPGRDEKLF

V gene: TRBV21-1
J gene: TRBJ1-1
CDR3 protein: ASQDGNTEAF

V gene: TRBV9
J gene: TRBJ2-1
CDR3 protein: ASSVEAPFGSYNEQF

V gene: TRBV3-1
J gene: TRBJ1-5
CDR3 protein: ASSQATTGAQPQH

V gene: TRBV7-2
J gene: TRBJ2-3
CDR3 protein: ATRPLAGGPMDTQY

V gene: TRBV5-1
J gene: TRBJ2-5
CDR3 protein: ASSLNGQAQETQY

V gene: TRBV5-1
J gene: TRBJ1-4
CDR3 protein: ASSQSGTDEKLF

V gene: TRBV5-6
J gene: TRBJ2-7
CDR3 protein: ASSILRGTYEQY

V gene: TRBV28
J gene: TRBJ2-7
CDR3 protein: ASSLLRGQGYEQY

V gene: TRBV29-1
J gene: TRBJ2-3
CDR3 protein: SVDSGTDTQY

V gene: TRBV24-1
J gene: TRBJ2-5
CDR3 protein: ATRAREEETQY

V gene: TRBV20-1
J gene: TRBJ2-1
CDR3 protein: SARHGGEVYNEQF

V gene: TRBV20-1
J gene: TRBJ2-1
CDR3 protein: SARGLAGFNEQF

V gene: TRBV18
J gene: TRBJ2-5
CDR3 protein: ASSHGPSDQETQY

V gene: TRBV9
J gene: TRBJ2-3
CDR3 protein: ASSLGKREADTQY

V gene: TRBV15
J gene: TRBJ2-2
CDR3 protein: ATSLTLSGANTGELF

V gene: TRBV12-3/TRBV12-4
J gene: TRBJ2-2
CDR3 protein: ASSGTPNTGELF

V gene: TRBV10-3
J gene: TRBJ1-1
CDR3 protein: AISAGTGGAF

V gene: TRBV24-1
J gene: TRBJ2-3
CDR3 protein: ATSDFYDRTDTQY

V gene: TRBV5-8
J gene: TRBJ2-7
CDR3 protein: ASSLTGSYEQY

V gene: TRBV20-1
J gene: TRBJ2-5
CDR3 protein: SARNRATQY

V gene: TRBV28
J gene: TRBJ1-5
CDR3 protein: ASRPTLYSNQPQH

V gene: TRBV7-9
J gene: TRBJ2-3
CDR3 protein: ASSLGPFGRESDTQY

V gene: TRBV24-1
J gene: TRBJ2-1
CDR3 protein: ATSDRLRYEQF

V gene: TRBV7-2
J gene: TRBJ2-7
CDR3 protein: ASSLRSLLAGESGWYEQY

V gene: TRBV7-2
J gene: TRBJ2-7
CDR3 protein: ASSSRDNYEQY

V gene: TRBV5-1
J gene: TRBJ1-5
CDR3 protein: ASSLDGGPNQPQH

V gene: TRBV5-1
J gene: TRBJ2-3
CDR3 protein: ASGPGLGFTDTQY

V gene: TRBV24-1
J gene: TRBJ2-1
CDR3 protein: ATSSRGRGEQF